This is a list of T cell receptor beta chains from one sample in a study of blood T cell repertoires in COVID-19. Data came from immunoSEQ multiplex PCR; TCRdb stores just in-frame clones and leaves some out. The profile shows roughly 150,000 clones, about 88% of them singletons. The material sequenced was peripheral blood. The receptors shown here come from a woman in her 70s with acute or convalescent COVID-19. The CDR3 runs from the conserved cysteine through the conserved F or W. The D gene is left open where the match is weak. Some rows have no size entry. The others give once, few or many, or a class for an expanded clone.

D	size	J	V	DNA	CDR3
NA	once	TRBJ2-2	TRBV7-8	TGTGCCAGCAGCTTAGGCGTGGGAGGAGGCTACACCGGGGAGCTGTTTTTT	CASSLGVGGGYTGELFF
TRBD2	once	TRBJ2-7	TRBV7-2	TGTGCCAGCAGCTTAGCGTTACTAGCGGGGGCCTCGGGGGAGCAGTACTTC	CASSLALLAGASGEQYF
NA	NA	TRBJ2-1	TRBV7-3	TGTGCCAGCAGCCCGTATGACAGTTACAATGAGCAGTTCTTC	CASSPYDSYNEQFF
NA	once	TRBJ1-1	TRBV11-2	TGTGCCAGCAGTTACGCCTCGGGGGGCACTGAAGCTTTCTTT	CASSYASGGTEAFF
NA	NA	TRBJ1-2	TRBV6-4	TGTGCCAGCAGTGACTCGAGGACAGCGAGTGGCTACACCTTC	CASSDSRTASGYTF
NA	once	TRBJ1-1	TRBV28	TGTGCCAGCAGTTCGGGTTGGAACACTGAAGCTTTCTTT	CASSSGWNTEAFF
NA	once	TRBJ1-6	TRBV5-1	TGCGCCAGCAGCTTGGATTCCGGGAGTAATTCACCCCTCCACTTT	CASSLDSGSNSPLHF
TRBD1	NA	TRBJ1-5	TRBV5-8	TGTGCCAGCAGCCACTACGGGGACAGGGTGAGGAATCAGCCCCAGCATTTT	CASSHYGDRVRNQPQHF
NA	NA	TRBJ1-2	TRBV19	TGTGCCAGTAGTTTACGACCGGGAACCTATGGCTACACCTTC	CASSLRPGTYGYTF
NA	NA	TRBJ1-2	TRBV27	TGTGCCAGCAGTTCCCCGGACAGAAACTATGGCTACACCTTC	CASSSPDRNYGYTF
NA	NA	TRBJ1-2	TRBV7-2	TGTGCCAGCAGCCCATCGACAGTTGGCTACACCTTC	CASSPSTVGYTF
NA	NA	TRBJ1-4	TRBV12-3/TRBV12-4	TGTGCCAGCAGGCCGGGGGGGGTGGAAAAACTGTTTTTT	CASRPGGVEKLFF
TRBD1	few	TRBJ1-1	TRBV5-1	TGCGCCAGCAGCTGGGGGACAGGGGGCACTGAAGCTTTCTTT	CASSWGTGGTEAFF
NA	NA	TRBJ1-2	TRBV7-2	TGTGCCAGCAGCCCGGGACAACCTGGCTACACCTTC	CASSPGQPGYTF
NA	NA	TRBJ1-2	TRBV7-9	TGTGCCAGCAGCTTAATCCTCGGGTATGGCTACACCTTC	CASSLILGYGYTF
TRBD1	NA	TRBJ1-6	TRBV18	TGTGCCAGCTCACCACTATCCAGGGGGAATAATTCACCCCTCCACTTT	CASSPLSRGNNSPLHF
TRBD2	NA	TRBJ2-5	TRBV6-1	TGTGCCAGCAGTGAACCGGGGGGAGGAGAGACCCAGTACTTC	CASSEPGGGETQYF
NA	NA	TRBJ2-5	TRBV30	TGTGCCTGGAGCCAGGGACTGGAAGAGACCCAGTACTTC	CAWSQGLEETQYF
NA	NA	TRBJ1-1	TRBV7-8	TGTGCCAGCAGCGTGCGACACAGAGAAGCTTTCTTT	CASSVRHREAFF
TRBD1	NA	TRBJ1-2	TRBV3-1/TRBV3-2	TGTGCCAGCAGCCAAGGTCCAGGGGGCGCCTATGGCTACACCTTC	CASSQGPGGAYGYTF
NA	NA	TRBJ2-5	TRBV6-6	TGTGCCAGCACCAATGAGGAGACCCAGTACTTC	CASTNEETQYF
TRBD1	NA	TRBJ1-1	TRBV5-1	TGCGCCAGCAGCTTGGGTAGGGGGCCTATGTCAGGAGCTTTCTTT	CASSLGRGPMSGAFF
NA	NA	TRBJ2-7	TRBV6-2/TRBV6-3	TGTGCCAGCAGTTCTCGAGGAGGGATCAAATACGAGCAGTACTTC	CASSSRGGIKYEQYF
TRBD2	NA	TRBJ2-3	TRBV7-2	TGTGCCAGCAGCCCAGTACTAGCGGGGGGGCCGGATACGCAGTATTTT	CASSPVLAGGPDTQYF
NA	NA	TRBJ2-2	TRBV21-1	TGTGCCAGCAGCAATGCTCCAGGATCGATAGAGAACACCGGGGAGCTGTTTTTT	CASSNAPGSIENTGELFF
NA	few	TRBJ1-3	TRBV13	TGTGCCAGCAGCTTACTGTCTAGGGGTGGAAACACCATATATTTT	CASSLLSRGGNTIYF
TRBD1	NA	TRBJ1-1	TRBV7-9	TGTGCCAGCAGCCCTACAGGGGGCTGGGAAGCTTTCTTT	CASSPTGGWEAFF
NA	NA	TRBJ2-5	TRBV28	TGTGCCAGCAGTTTTCCGACAGGCCAGCAAGAGACCCAGTACTTC	CASSFPTGQQETQYF
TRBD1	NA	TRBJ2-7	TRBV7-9	TGTGCCAGCAGCTTCCAGGGGGACTCCTACGAGCAGTACTTC	CASSFQGDSYEQYF
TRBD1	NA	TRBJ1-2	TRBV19	TGTGCCAGTAGTCCCGACAGGGACTATGGCTACACCTTC	CASSPDRDYGYTF
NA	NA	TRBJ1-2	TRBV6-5	TGTGCCAGCAGCCTAGAGACAGGAACTAACTATGGCTACACCTTC	CASSLETGTNYGYTF
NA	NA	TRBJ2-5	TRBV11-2	TGTGCCAGCAGCTTAAGGGAACAGGGTCAGACCCAGTACTTC	CASSLREQGQTQYF
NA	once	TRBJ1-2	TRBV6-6	TGTGCCAGTGCTCCGGGGTGGGAGAGCTACACCTTC	CASAPGWESYTF
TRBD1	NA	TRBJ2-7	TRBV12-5	TGTGCTAGTGGTTTGCCTACTGGACAGGGTTACGAGCAGTACTTC	CASGLPTGQGYEQYF
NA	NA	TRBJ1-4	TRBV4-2	TGTGCCAGCAGCCAAGAATCGGGGGTTAGAGAAAAACTGTTTTTT	CASSQESGVREKLFF
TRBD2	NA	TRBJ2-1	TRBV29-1	TGCAGCGTTGAAGTTAGCGGGGGGGGAATGGGCGAGCAGTTCTTC	CSVEVSGGGMGEQFF